These 14 T cell receptor beta chains share one sample of origin, sequenced in a study of read filtering for tumor transcriptome and immune sequencing. The library was built from 400 ng RNA with molecular barcoded adaptors for alpha/delta and beta/gamma chains. TCRdb independently ran MiXCR on the reads; one entry per CDR3 protein. The sample shows about 54,000 distinct CDR3 sequences, 9% to 15% of them seen only once. What was sequenced was a population of CD138-negative cells sorted from bone marrow. All receptors come from a donor at least 40 years old with multiple myeloma.

This clonotype was seen ten or more times. J is TRBJ1-2 and V is TRBV6-1; TRBD1 matches 7 bases. V lost 6 bases, J lost 5 bases, and 6 bases stayed unmatched. Germline CDR1 reads MNHNS; CDR2 reads SASEGT. The CDR3 runs to 13 residues. The CDR3 region has the DNA TGTGCCAGCAGATCTGACAGGGCTTATGGCTACACCTTC. Translating it yields CASRSDRAYGYTF.

The chain employs TRBV20-1 and TRBJ2-7; 9 bases agree with TRBD1. The CDR3 length is 15 residues. Germline values: CDR1 DFQATT, CDR2 SNEGSKA (reference sequence). The V segment lost 5 bases and the J segment 2 bases; nucleotides outside the gene matches: 10. As DNA, the CDR3 is TGCAGTGCTCAATCCGGGACAGGGCTTACCTACGAGCAGTACTTC. It codes for CSAQSGTGLTYEQYF.

This clonotype occurred a few times. This may be a read error, as it is one base from a much larger clone. The CDR3 DNA reads TGCAGCGTTGATGGCGGTAGGGGCACTGAAGCTTCCTTT. Its protein product is CSVDGGRGTEASF. The chain recombines TRBV29-1 with TRBJ1-1; D might be TRBD1 (5 bases). CDR1 SQVTM and CDR2 ANQGSEA come from the germline V gene. This CDR3 is 13 amino acids long.

This clonotype was observed at least ten times. The rearrangement uses TRBV20-1 and TRBJ1-5; possible D gene TRBD1, 5 bases. Germline CDR1 is DFQATT and CDR2 is SNEGSKA (reference sequence). This CDR3 region has 13 residues. V lost 5 bases to trimming and J lost 1 base, with 9 bases between them. CDR3 bases: TGCAGTGCTCCGGGACGGAGCAATCAGCCCCAGCATTTT. It specifies CSAPGRSNQPQHF.

In this sample, this clonotype turned up many times. The chain is built from TRBV29-1 and TRBJ2-2, with 7 bases lining up with TRBD1. V gave up 7 bases and J gave up 1 base; unmatched junction bases: 3. The germline V gene encodes CDR1 SQVTM and CDR2 ANQGSEA. This CDR3 has 13 residues. CDR3 nucleotide sequence: TGCAGCGGCAGACAGGGGAACACCGGGGAGCTGTTTTTT. This gives the protein CSGRQGNTGELFF.

The V call is TRBV7-2, the J call TRBJ2-3, with a weak D call TRBD2 (5 bases). CDR3 size: 16 residues. The ends were cut back, 2 bases at V and 2 bases at J, with 14 bases in the middle. Germline assignment: CDR1 SGHTA and CDR2 FQGNSA. CDR3 sequence reads: CASSLLPPSTTDTQYF. The CDR3 DNA follows: TGTGCCAGCAGCTTACTCCCCCCTAGCACCACAGATACGCAGTATTTT.

A few counts support this clonotype. One end of the junction does not line up with germline, which may come from a read error. The J gene is TRBJ1-5, the V gene TRBV5-1; D is undetermined. Germline V gives CDR1 SGHRS, CDR2 YFSETQ. The CDR3 runs 13 residues. The CDR3 loop reads CASSLSSNKPQHF. In DNA, the CDR3 is TGCGCCAGCAGCTTGAGTAGCAATAAGCCCCAGCATTTT.

This clonotype was detected ten times or more. V usage is TRBV20-1 and J usage is TRBJ2-3, with D possibly being TRBD1 (5 bases). V was clipped by 6 bases and J by 0 bases, with 13 bases between them. The CDR3 length is 14 residues. From germline, CDR1 is DFQATT and CDR2 SNEGSKA (reference sequence). The CDR3 is CSARKDKSTDTQYF. The CDR3 DNA is TGCAGTGCGCGGAAGGACAAAAGCACAGATACGCAGTATTTT.

This clonotype has a count of ten or more. The chain couples TRBV20-1 to TRBJ1-1; D not resolved. Trimming removed 6 bases from V and 4 bases from J, with 9 bases in between. Germline V gene lookup returns CDR1 DFQATT and CDR2 SNEGSKA (reference sequence). This CDR3 has 11 amino acids. In DNA, the CDR3 is TGCAGTGCACCGAGTCCCACTGAAGCTTTCTTT. Translation gives CSAPSPTEAFF.

This clonotype was picked up many times. V gene TRBV7-2 combines with J gene TRBJ1-5, with 9 bases lining up with TRBD1. The ends lost 6 bases at V and 10 bases at J; junction bases unmatched: 7. The CDR3 has 13 amino acids. CDR1 is SGHTA, CDR2 FQGNSA, per germline. The CDR3 DNA reads TGTGCCAGCAGTTACAGGGGGCAGGGACCCCAGCATTTT. It encodes CASSYRGQGPQHF.

This clonotype was detected many times. The chain joins TRBV7-2 to TRBJ2-3; the match to TRBD2 covers 8 bases. V was pared by 1 base and J by 3 bases, with 3 bases of the junction left unmatched. CDR1 SGHTA and CDR2 FQGNSA come from the germline V gene. CDR3 length: 15 residues. The CDR3: CASSLGGGRTDTQYF. For the CDR3, the DNA is TGTGCCAGCAGCTTAGGCGGGGGGCGGACAGATACGCAGTATTTT.

This clonotype was counted ten times or more. CDR3 bases: TGCAGTGCCTGGACAGGGGTATTAGCTAACTATGGCTACACCTTC. The encoded protein is CSAWTGVLANYGYTF. V and J are TRBV20-1 and TRBJ1-2, with 9 bases fitting TRBD1. CDR3 length equals 15 residues. Germline values: CDR1 DFQATT, CDR2 SNEGSKA (reference sequence). Losses at the gene ends were 6 bases for V and 0 bases for J; bases not matched to a gene: 8.

This clonotype showed up just a few times. This could be a read error, since a much larger clone is one nucleotide away. It is likely a read error, because the conserved phenylalanine at the end of the CDR3 is missing. The chain links TRBV3-1 to TRBJ2-2; TRBD2 is a possible D gene (6 bases). V was trimmed by 5 bases and J by 6 bases, leaving 19 bases between them. CDR1 and CDR2 from the germline V gene are LGHDT and YNNKEL (reference sequence). This CDR3 is built from 16 residues. The CDR3 sequence is CASSDPRDGGAGELFL. The DNA for the CDR3 is TGTGCCAGCAGCGATCCCCGGGACGGAGGGGCCGGGGAGCTGTTTCTT.

The chain recombines TRBV29-1 with TRBJ1-2; D is ambiguous. CDR1 and CDR2 (germline): SQVTM, ANQGSEA. Trimming left V 6 bases short and J 2 bases short, with 13 bases between. The CDR3 has 13 amino acids. The chain's CDR3 is CSVELPGNYGYTF. Written as DNA, the CDR3 is TGCAGCGTGGAATTGCCAGGCAACTATGGCTACACCTTC. Complete variable domain (other parts from reference TRBV29-1 and TRBJ1-2): SAVISQKPSRDICQRGTSLTIQCQVDSQVTMMFWYRQQPGQSLTLIATANQGSEATYESGFVIDKFPISRPNLTFSTLTVSNMSPEDSSIYLCSVELPGNYGYTFGSGTRLTVV.